Presented here are 18 T cell receptor beta chains from one specimen sequenced in a study of shared clonotypes between healthy human individuals. The method was immunoSEQ multiplex PCR; TCRdb's version includes in-frame clones alone and lacks a portion of them. The table records 2,100,000 or so clones, more than 90% of them present only once. Sequenced: naive CD4+ T cells sorted from blood. Subset specified: CD45RA+ positively selected. The receptor set was obtained from a young man in good health.

The rearrangement joins TRBV30 to TRBJ2-5; D is undetermined. V dropped 2 bases and J dropped 2 bases, with 21 bases sitting between them. Germline CDR1 GTSNPN, CDR2 SVGIG (reference sequence). The CDR3 loop spans 17 amino acids. DNA for the CDR3: TGTGCCTGGAGTACGCTCCCGGTATGGGGTAGGCAAGAGACCCAGTACTTC. This codes for CAWSTLPVWGRQETQYF. Complete variable domain (other parts from reference TRBV30 and TRBJ2-5): SQTIHQWPATLVQPVGSPLSLECTVEGTSNPNLYWYRQAAGRGLQLLFYSVGIGQISSEVPQNLSASRPQDRQFILSSKKLLLSDSGFYLCAWSTLPVWGRQETQYFGPGTRLLVL.

The CDR3, as DNA: TGCAGTGCGACCTTAGAGACCCAGTACTTC. Translating it yields CSATLETQYF. V gene TRBV20-1 combines with J gene TRBJ2-5; D gene ambiguous. Germline loops: CDR1 DFQATT, CDR2 SNEGSKA (reference sequence). Trimming cost V 6 bases and J 4 bases, with 6 bases left between them. The CDR3 length is 10 residues.

This chain connects TRBV10-1 to TRBJ2-2; D is unclear. Germline V gene lookup returns CDR1 WNHNN and CDR2 SYGVQD (reference sequence). This CDR3 contains 17 residues. Trimming took off 4 bases at V and 0 bases at J, with 15 bases between the two ends. CDR3 bases: TGCGCCAGCAGTGGAGGACCGAGGTTCCCGAACACCGGGGAGCTGTTTTTT. This translates into CASSGGPRFPNTGELFF.

V gene TRBV9 combines with J gene TRBJ1-2, with no clear D. V lost 7 bases and J 0 bases, leaving 16 bases between the germline ends. Looked up from germline, CDR1 is SGDLS and CDR2 is YYNGEE. The CDR3 runs 15 residues. This chain's CDR3 is CASARGSLTNYGYTF. The DNA of the CDR3 is TGTGCCAGCGCCCGAGGAAGTCTAACTAACTATGGCTACACCTTC.

The chain combines TRBV10-1 with TRBJ2-5; D is perhaps TRBD2 (5 bases). Germline V gene sequence: CDR1 WNHNN, CDR2 SYGVQD (reference sequence). V gave up 5 bases and J gave up 1 base, with 8 bases separating them. This CDR3 comprises 13 residues. CDR3: CASSRAVQETQYF. The CDR3 coding sequence is TGCGCCAGCAGTCGAGCGGTCCAAGAGACCCAGTACTTC.

The V gene is TRBV6-5, the J gene TRBJ2-2; TRBD1 agrees at 10 bases. The germline V gene encodes CDR1 MNHEY and CDR2 SVGAGI. The CDR3 extends over 14 amino acids. V lost 5 bases, J lost 6 bases, and 3 bases stayed unmatched. CDR3 DNA sequence: TGTGCCAGCAGTGACAGGGGGCGCCCCGGGGAGCTGTTTTTT. Encoded protein: CASSDRGRPGELFF.

V usage is TRBV28 and J usage is TRBJ1-5; D is unresolved. V gave up 6 bases and J gave up 3 bases, with 21 bases separating them. The germline V gene encodes CDR1 MDHEN and CDR2 SYDVKM. The CDR3 contains 17 residues. The CDR3 spells CASRPAGTANFNQPQHF. The CDR3 nucleotides are TGTGCCAGCAGACCAGCCGGAACAGCGAATTTCAATCAGCCCCAGCATTTT.

V gene TRBV18 combines with J gene TRBJ2-3, with D uncertain. The CDR3 has 15 amino acids. Germline V lookup: CDR1 KGHSH, CDR2 LQKENI. The ends were cut back, 8 bases at V and 0 bases at J, with 15 bases in the middle. The CDR3: CASIPSNPSTDTQYF. For the CDR3, the DNA is TGTGCCAGCATCCCTTCGAACCCAAGCACAGATACGCAGTATTTT.

The chain couples TRBV5-6 to TRBJ2-2; 7 bases are a match to TRBD2. V lost 2 bases, J lost 1 base, and 2 bases stayed unmatched. The CDR3 has 15 amino acids. Per the germline V gene, CDR1 is SGHDT and CDR2 is YYEEEE. CDR3 coding DNA: TGTGCCAGCAGCTTCAGCGGGGTGAACACCGGGGAGCTGTTTTTT. This translates into CASSFSGVNTGELFF.

This clone showed up just once. The rearrangement uses TRBV11-2 and TRBJ1-4, with TRBD1 identical over 9 bases. CDR1 is SGHAT, CDR2 FQNNGV, per germline. The CDR3 has 14 amino acids. V lost 7 bases and J lost 8; bases outside the gene matches: 8. CDR3 loop: CASTQDRGWEKLFF. CDR3 nucleotide sequence: TGTGCCAGCACCCAGGACAGGGGATGGGAAAAACTGTTTTTT.

The gene calls are TRBV4-1 and TRBJ1-6; a weak D match, TRBD1 (5 bases). The CDR3 contains 20 residues. Deletions cut 0 bases from V and 3 bases from J, with 21 bases between. In germline, CDR1 is MGHRA, CDR2 YSYEKL. The CDR3 DNA follows: TGCGCCAGCAGCCAAGAAGAGGGTCTTGTGAGGGGCCTCTATAATTCACCCCTCCACTTT. This sequence encodes CASSQEEGLVRGLYNSPLHF.

This sequence joins TRBV6-6 and TRBJ1-3, with D unresolved. The CDR3 is 15 amino acids. The germline gives CDR1 MNHNY, CDR2 SVGAGI (reference sequence). The V end was cut by 0 bases, the J end by 0 bases, with 6 bases between. The CDR3 here is CASSYSASSGNTIYF. DNA of the CDR3: TGTGCCAGCAGTTACTCGGCAAGCTCTGGAAACACCATATATTTT.

The rearrangement links TRBV28 to TRBJ2-6, with D hard to call. Per the germline V gene, CDR1 is MDHEN and CDR2 is SYDVKM. CDR3 length: 15 amino acids. Trimming left V 6 bases short and J 3 bases short, with 12 bases between. The CDR3 here is CASSLGSIGANVLTF. CDR3 coding DNA: TGTGCCAGCAGCCTAGGATCAATTGGGGCCAACGTCCTGACTTTC.

The chain is built from TRBV5-1 and TRBJ1-4; 11 positions agree with TRBD1. V was pared by 0 bases and J by 8 bases, with 9 bases of the junction left unmatched. Per germline, CDR1 SGHRS and CDR2 YFSETQ. This CDR3 is 17 amino acids long. CDR3 nucleotides: TGCGCCAGCAGCTTGGCCGTTGGACAGGGGGCGTTCGAAAAACTGTTTTTT. Translated, it gives CASSLAVGQGAFEKLFF.

This rearrangement joins TRBV11-2 to TRBJ2-5; tentatively, D is TRBD1 or TRBD2 (6 bases each). Between the trimmed V and J ends, which lost 4 bases and 5 bases, there was a span of 20 bases. In germline, CDR1 is SGHAT, CDR2 FQNNGV. This CDR3 spans 16 amino acids. CDR3 DNA: TGTGCCAGCAGCTCACTCATCTGGGGGGCCGGGGAGACCCAGTACTTC. Encoded protein: CASSSLIWGAGETQYF.

The chain links TRBV9 to TRBJ2-2, with D perhaps TRBD1 (6 bases). The V end lost 0 bases, the J end lost 0 bases, and 12 bases lay between the germline ends. The CDR3 loop spans 17 amino acids. The germline CDR1 and CDR2 sequences are SGDLS and YYNGEE. DNA for the CDR3: TGTGCCAGCAGCGTAGCTCGGGCAGGGGCGAACACCGGGGAGCTGTTTTTT. It specifies CASSVARAGANTGELFF.

This clone was observed a single time. The rearrangement links TRBV25-1 to TRBJ1-4; 9 bases are a match to TRBD1. V lost 8 bases, J lost 6 bases, and 4 bases stayed unmatched. There are 13 residues in the CDR3. Germline V gene data show CDR1 as MGHDK and CDR2 as SYGVNS. CDR3 coding DNA: TGTGCCAGCGGACAGGGGCGTGATGAAAAACTGTTTTTT. It yields the protein CASGQGRDEKLFF.

This chain uses TRBV6-1 with TRBJ1-5, with D tentatively TRBD1 (6 bases). CDR1 and CDR2 from the germline V gene are MNHNS and SASEGT. The CDR3 loop spans 15 amino acids. Trimming stripped 7 bases from V and 1 base from J, with 14 bases between. The CDR3 DNA reads TGTGCCAGCAATCAACAGGGCTTGAGCAATCAGCCCCAGCATTTT. Translation: CASNQQGLSNQPQHF.